Listed below are T cell receptor beta chains from one sample, sequenced in a study of blood T cell repertoires in COVID-19. Repertoires were generated with immunoSEQ multiplex PCR, while TCRdb's copy carries only in-frame clones and drops some. The data show about 330,000 clones, approximately 92% seen once. The specimen sequenced was PBMCs or T cells enriched from blood (not recorded which). Every receptor here comes from a woman aged 25 to 45 who had recovered from COVID-19. The CDR3 runs from the conserved cysteine through the conserved F or W. A D gene is named only where the DNA matches it firmly. Clone size is shown for a subset of rows, as once, few, many or a class of expanded clone.

d_call	clone_size	j_call	v_call	cdr3_nt	cdr3_aa
TRBD1	.	TRBJ2-7	TRBV6-5	TGTGCCAGCAGTTACGCCGGTTCGGGACAGGGGTACGAGCAGTACTTC	CASSYAGSGQGYEQYF
TRBD2	.	TRBJ2-1	TRBV24-1	TGTGCCACCAGTGATATCGCGGGGGGCTACAATGAGCAGTTCTTC	CATSDIAGGYNEQFF
.	.	TRBJ1-1	TRBV27	TGTGCCAGCAGTCCAAACTGGGGGCAGGGCGCTGAAGCTTTCTTT	CASSPNWGQGAEAFF
TRBD1	.	TRBJ1-1	TRBV7-2	TGTGCCAGCAGCTCGCTGACAGGGGGGGGCACTGAAGCTTTCTTT	CASSSLTGGGTEAFF
TRBD1	.	TRBJ1-5	TRBV27	TGTGCCAGCAGAAAACAGGGGGAGGGCAATCAGCCCCAGCATTTT	CASRKQGEGNQPQHF
.	.	TRBJ2-3	TRBV6-5	TGTGCCAGCAGCCGACTAGGTACGCAGTATTTT	CASSRLGTQYF
.	once	TRBJ1-1	TRBV18	TGTGCCAGCTCACCACAGTCGGAGGGAGCTGAAGCTTTCTTT	CASSPQSEGAEAFF
.	once	TRBJ1-1	TRBV9	TGTGCCAGCAGCGTAGGAGGAAGGAATATGAACACTGAAGCTTTCTTT	CASSVGGRNMNTEAFF
TRBD2	.	TRBJ2-3	TRBV7-2	TGTGCCAGCAGCTTAGCTGTGGAACTAGCGGGAGGGGATACGCAGTATTTT	CASSLAVELAGGDTQYF
TRBD2	.	TRBJ2-3	TRBV18	TGTGCCAGCTCACCTCCCGGGACTAGCGGCACAGATACGCAGTATTTT	CASSPPGTSGTDTQYF
TRBD2	.	TRBJ2-1	TRBV3-1/TRBV3-2	TGTGCCAGCAGCCCTTGGGGAGGGACTAGCGGGTACAATGAGCAGTTCTTC	CASSPWGGTSGYNEQFF
.	.	TRBJ1-2	TRBV4-3	TGCGCCAGCAGCCAAAACCGGGGAGCCGCTAGCTATGGCTACACCTTC	CASSQNRGAASYGYTF
.	.	TRBJ1-1	TRBV7-2	TGTGCCAGCAGCACACTCACCGGGGGGGCGAGCACTGAAGCTTTCTTT	CASSTLTGGASTEAFF
.	.	TRBJ1-1	TRBV18	TGTGCCAGCTCTCAAAGCAGGGGAAGCGACACTGAAGCTTTCTTT	CASSQSRGSDTEAFF
TRBD1	once	TRBJ1-6	TRBV7-2	TGTGCCAGCAGCCTAGGCAGGGGGAATTCACCCCTCCACTTT	CASSLGRGNSPLHF
.	.	TRBJ1-2	TRBV28	TGTGCCAGCACCTTAGGAGGGGCGGGCTATGGCTACACCTTC	CASTLGGAGYGYTF
.	.	TRBJ1-5	TRBV6-2/TRBV6-3	TGTGCCAGCAGTTACTGGGGAGGGAGCAATCAGCCCCAGCATTTT	CASSYWGGSNQPQHF
.	.	TRBJ2-1	TRBV5-4	TGTGCCATAGGGACAACAGCGGCCTACAATGAGCAGTTCTTC	CAIGTTAAYNEQFF
TRBD1	once	TRBJ1-1	TRBV4-1	TGCGCCAGCAGCCAAGATGGGAGCAGGGGGAAGTACACTGAAGCTTTCTTT	CASSQDGSRGKYTEAFF
TRBD2	.	TRBJ2-1	TRBV7-3	TGTGCCAGCAGCTTAGTTAGCGGGGGGGCCAATGAGCAGTTCTTC	CASSLVSGGANEQFF
TRBD1	.	TRBJ1-3	TRBV4-1	TGCGCCAGCAGCCATCTACCGGGACAGGGAGGAAACACCATATATTTT	CASSHLPGQGGNTIYF
.	.	TRBJ1-1	TRBV19	TGTGCCAGTAGCCCCAGAGAGGGAACTGAAGCTTTCTTT	CASSPREGTEAFF
TRBD2	.	TRBJ2-3	TRBV2	TGTGCCAGCAGGAAGACTAGCGGGAGTCCCACAGATACGCAGTATTTT	CASRKTSGSPTDTQYF
.	.	TRBJ2-7	TRBV2	TGTGCCAGCAGTGAGAGGAGGGGGCGCTACGAGCAGTACTTC	CASSERRGRYEQYF
TRBD1	.	TRBJ1-1	TRBV15	TGTGCCACCAGCAGAGAGCGGATGGCAGGGGGCACTGAAGCTTTCTTT	CATSRERMAGGTEAFF
.	.	TRBJ1-3	TRBV10-3	TGTGCCATCAGTGAGCCCCCGGGTAAAAGGGCGGACAATTTATATTTT	CAISEPPGKRADNLYF
.	.	TRBJ1-2	TRBV29-1	TGCAGCGACCACAGGCCTAACTATGGCTACACCTTC	CSDHRPNYGYTF
TRBD2	.	TRBJ2-7	TRBV19	TGTGCCAGTAGTATAGATTCTACTAGCGGGGCCCCTTACTTC	CASSIDSTSGAPYF
TRBD1	once	TRBJ2-5	TRBV27	TGTGCCAGCAAACCCGGGACAGGGTCCCAAGAGACCCAGTACTTC	CASKPGTGSQETQYF
.	.	TRBJ2-7	TRBV7-3	TGTGCCAGCAGTCTAAGGCAGGGCCTAACCTACGAGCAGTACTTC	CASSLRQGLTYEQYF
.	.	TRBJ2-5	TRBV11-3	TGTGCCAGCAGCTTAGTATTATCGGGGCAAGAGACCCAGTACTTC	CASSLVLSGQETQYF
TRBD1	once	TRBJ1-5	TRBV6-6	TGTGCCAGCAGAGGGACAGCGCATAGCAATCAGCCCCAGCATTTT	CASRGTAHSNQPQHF
TRBD1	.	TRBJ1-2	TRBV28	TGTGCCAGCAGCATCGGGACAGCCTATGGCTACACCTTC	CASSIGTAYGYTF
.	.	TRBJ1-1	TRBV2	TGTGCCAGCAATAGCAGGGGAGAAAACACTGAAGCTTTCTTT	CASNSRGENTEAFF
.	.	TRBJ2-7	TRBV6-1	TGTGCCAGCAGTGAGAGGGGGCGGGGCTACGAGCAGTACTTC	CASSERGRGYEQYF
.	.	TRBJ2-2	TRBV9	TGTGCCAGCAGCGTAGCGGGGACCCCGGGGGCCGGGGAGCTGTTTTTT	CASSVAGTPGAGELFF
.	.	TRBJ1-5	TRBV27	TGTGCCAGCAGTGCAACGGGGGTTCAGCCCCAGCATTTT	CASSATGVQPQHF
TRBD1	once	TRBJ1-1	TRBV19	TGTGCCAGTATCGGACAGGGGGTGGAAGCTTTCTTT	CASIGQGVEAFF
TRBD1	.	TRBJ1-5	TRBV6-2/TRBV6-3	TGTGCCAGCAGTTACGGACAGGGGACTCAGCCCCAGCATTTT	CASSYGQGTQPQHF
TRBD1	.	TRBJ1-4	TRBV2	TGTGCCAGCAGTGAAAGGACAGGGGGCGGAAAACTGTTTTTT	CASSERTGGGKLFF